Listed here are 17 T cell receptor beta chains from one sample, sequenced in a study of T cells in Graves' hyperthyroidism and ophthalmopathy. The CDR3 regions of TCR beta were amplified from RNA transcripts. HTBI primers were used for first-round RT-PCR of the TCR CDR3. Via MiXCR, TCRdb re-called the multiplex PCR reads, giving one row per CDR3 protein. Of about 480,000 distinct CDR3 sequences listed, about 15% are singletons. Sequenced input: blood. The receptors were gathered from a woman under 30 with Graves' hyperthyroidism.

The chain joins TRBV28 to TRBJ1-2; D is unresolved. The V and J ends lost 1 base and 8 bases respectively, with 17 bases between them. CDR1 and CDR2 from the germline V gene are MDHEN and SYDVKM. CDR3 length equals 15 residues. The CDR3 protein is CASSLFVLVPGGYTF. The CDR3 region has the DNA TGTGCCAGCAGTTTATTTGTCCTGGTTCCGGGAGGCTACACCTTC.

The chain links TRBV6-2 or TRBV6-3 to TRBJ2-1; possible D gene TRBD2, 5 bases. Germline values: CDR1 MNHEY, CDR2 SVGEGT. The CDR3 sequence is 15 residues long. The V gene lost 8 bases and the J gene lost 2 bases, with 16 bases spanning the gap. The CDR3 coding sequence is TGTGCCAGCGGAGGAGGCCGCTTACCCTACAATGAGCAGTTCTTC. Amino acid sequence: CASGGGRLPYNEQFF.

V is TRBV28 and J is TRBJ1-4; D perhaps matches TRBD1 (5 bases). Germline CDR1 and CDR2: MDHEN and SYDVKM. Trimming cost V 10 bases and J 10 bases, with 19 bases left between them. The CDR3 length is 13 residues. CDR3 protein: CATKPGRQGKLFF. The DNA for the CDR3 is TGTGCCACCAAACCGGGACGCCAAGGAAAACTGTTTTTT.

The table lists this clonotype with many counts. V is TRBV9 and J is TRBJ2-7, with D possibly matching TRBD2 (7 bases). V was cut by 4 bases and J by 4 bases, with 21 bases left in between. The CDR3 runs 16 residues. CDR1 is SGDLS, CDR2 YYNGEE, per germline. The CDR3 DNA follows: TGTGCCAGCAGCCCCAGAGGGGGGGCGAGTTTATACGAGCAGTACTTC. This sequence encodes CASSPRGGASLYEQYF. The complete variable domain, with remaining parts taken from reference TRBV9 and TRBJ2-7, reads DSGVTQTPKHLITATGQRVTLRCSPRSGDLSVYWYQQSLDQGLQFLIQYYNGEERAKGNILERFSAQQFPDLHSELNLSSLELGDSALYFCASSPRGGASLYEQYFGPGTRLTVT.

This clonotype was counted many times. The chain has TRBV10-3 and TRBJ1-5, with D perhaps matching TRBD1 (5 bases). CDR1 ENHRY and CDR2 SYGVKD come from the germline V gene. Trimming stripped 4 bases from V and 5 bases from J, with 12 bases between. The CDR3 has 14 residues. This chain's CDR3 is CAISGGLGDQPQHF. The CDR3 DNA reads TGTGCCATCAGTGGGGGTTTAGGGGATCAGCCCCAGCATTTT.

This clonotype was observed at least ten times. This CDR3 is CASSLGLSLAGARSADTQYF. CDR3 DNA: TGTGCCAGCAGCTTGGGCTTATCACTAGCGGGAGCCCGGAGCGCAGATACGCAGTATTTT. This rearrangement joins TRBV11-3 to TRBJ2-3; 11 positions agree with TRBD2. This CDR3 region has 20 residues. After removal of 3 bases from V and 4 bases from J, the junction contained 18 bases not matched to a gene. The germline gives CDR1 SGHNT, CDR2 YENEEA.

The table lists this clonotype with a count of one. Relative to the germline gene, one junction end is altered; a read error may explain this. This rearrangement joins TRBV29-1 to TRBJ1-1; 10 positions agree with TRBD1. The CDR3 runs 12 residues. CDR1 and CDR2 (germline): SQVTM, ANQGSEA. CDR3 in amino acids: CSVDRGGTEVFF. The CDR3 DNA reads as TGCAGCGTGGACAGGGGGGGAACTGAAGTTTTCTTT.

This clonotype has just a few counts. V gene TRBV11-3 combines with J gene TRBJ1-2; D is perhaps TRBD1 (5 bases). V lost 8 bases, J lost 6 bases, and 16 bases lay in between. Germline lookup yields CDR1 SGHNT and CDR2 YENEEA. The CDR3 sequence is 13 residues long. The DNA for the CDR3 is TGTGCCAGCTCACAGGTTTGGGGGGATGGCTACACCTTC. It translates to CASSQVWGDGYTF. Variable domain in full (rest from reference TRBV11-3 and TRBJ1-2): EAGVVQSPRYKIIEKKQPVAFWCNPISGHNTLYWYLQNLGQGPELLIRYENEEAVDDSQLPKDRFSAERLKGVDSTLKIQPAELGDSAVYLCASSQVWGDGYTFGSGTRLTVV.

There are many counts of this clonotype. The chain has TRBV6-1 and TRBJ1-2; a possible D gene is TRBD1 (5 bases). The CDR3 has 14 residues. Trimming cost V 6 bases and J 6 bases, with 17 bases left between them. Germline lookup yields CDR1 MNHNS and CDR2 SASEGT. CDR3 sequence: CASSRTGSGDGYTF. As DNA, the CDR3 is TGTGCCAGCAGCCGGACGGGCTCGGGGGATGGCTACACCTTC.

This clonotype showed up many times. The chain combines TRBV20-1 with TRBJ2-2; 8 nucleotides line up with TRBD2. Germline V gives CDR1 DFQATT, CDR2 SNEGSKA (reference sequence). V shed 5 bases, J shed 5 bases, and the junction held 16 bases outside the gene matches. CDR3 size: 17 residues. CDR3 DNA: TGCAGTGCTGAAATAGCGGGAACCCTCCCGGGGACCGGGGAGCTGTTTTTT. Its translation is CSAEIAGTLPGTGELFF.

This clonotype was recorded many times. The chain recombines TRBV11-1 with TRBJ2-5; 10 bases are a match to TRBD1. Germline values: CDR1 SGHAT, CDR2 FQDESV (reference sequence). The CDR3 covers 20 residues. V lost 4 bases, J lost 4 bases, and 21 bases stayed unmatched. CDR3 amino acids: CASSSPPWDRGKTERETQYF. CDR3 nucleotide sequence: TGTGCCAGCAGCTCCCCCCCGTGGGACAGGGGTAAAACCGAAAGAGAGACCCAGTACTTC.

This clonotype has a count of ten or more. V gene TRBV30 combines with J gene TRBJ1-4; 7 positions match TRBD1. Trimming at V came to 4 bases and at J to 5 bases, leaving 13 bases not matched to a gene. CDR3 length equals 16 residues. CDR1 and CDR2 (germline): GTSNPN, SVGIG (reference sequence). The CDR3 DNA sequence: TGTGCCTGGAAGGACAGGACTATGAGGTGGAATGAAAAACTGTTTTTT. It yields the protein CAWKDRTMRWNEKLFF. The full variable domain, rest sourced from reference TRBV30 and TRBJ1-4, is SQTIHQWPATLVQPVGSPLSLECTVEGTSNPNLYWYRQAAGRGLQLLFYSVGIGQISSEVPQNLSASRPQDRQFILSSKKLLLSDSGFYLCAWKDRTMRWNEKLFFGSGTQLSVL.

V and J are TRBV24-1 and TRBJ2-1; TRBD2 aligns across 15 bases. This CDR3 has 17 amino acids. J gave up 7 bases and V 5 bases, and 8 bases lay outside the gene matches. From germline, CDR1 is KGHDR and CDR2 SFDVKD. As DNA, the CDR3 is TGTGCCACCAGTGCTAGGACTAGCGGGAGGGCCTTGAATGAGCAGTTCTTC. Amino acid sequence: CATSARTSGRALNEQFF.

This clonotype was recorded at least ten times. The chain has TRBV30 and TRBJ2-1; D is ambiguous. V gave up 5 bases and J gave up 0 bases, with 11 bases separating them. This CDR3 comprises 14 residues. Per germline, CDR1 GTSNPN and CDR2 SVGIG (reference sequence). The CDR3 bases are TGTGCCTGGTCTCACGCCAGCTCCTACAATGAGCAGTTCTTC. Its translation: CAWSHASSYNEQFF.

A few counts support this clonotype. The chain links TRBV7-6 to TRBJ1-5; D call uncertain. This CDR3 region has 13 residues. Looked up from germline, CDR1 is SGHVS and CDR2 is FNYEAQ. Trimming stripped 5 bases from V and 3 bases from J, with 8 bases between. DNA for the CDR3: TGTGCCAGCAGCCCGGACGCCAATCAGCCCCAGCATTTT. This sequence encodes CASSPDANQPQHF.

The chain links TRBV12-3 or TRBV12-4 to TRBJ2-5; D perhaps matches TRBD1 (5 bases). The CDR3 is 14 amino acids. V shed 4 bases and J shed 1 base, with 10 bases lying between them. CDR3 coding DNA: TGTGCCAGCAGTTCCAACAGGTTCCAAGAGACCCAGTACTTC. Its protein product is CASSSNRFQETQYF.

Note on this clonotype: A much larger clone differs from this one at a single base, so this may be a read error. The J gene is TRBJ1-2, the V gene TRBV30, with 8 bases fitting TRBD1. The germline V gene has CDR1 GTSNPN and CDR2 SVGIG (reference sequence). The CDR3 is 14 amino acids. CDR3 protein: CAWTPDRAWYGHTF. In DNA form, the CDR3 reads TGTGCCTGGACCCCGGACAGGGCTTGGTATGGCCACACCTTC.